The source of this TCR beta chain is a study of T cells in Graves' hyperthyroidism and ophthalmopathy. This CDR3 spans 16 amino acids. Germline trimming cut 5 bases from V and 4 bases from J; bases unmatched to any gene: 13. The germline CDR1 and CDR2 sequences are SGHRS and YFSETQ. RNA transcripts yielded amplified TCR beta CDR3 regions. The HTBI primer set was used in a first-round RT-PCR of the TCR CDR3. TCRdb used MiXCR to reprocess the multiplex PCR reads, holding one entry per CDR3 protein. Of 270,000 or so distinct CDR3 sequences in the sample, 25% to 30% were seen once. This sample holds PBMCs from less than 13 ml fresh peripheral blood. This clonotype was detected many times.

The V gene is TRBV5-1, the J gene TRBJ1-1; 8 bases map to TRBD1. The material sequenced was blood. The TCR comes from a man in his forties or fifties with Graves' hyperthyroidism that later progressed to Graves' ophthalmopathy. The CDR3 DNA reads as TGCGCCAGCAGTCAGGATGGCGCAGGGGGCTTCACTGAAGCTTTCTTT. Protein sequence: CASSQDGAGGFTEAFF.